These 11 T cell receptor beta chains originate from one sample sequenced in a study of response to subunit inactivated influenza vaccine. TCRdb reanalysed the RT-PCR reads using MiXCR and keeps one entry per CDR3 protein. The table has 500,000 or so distinct CDR3 sequences, around 9.9% seen once. The sample here was PBMCs from blood, taken roughly 46 days after vaccination. The receptors here all came from a man aged 50 or older who received an inactivated influenza vaccine.

This clonotype has only a few counts. V and J are TRBV5-1 and TRBJ1-5; D not certain. The CDR3 length is 14 residues. V lost 0 bases to trimming and J lost 4 bases, with 8 bases between them. The germline gives CDR1 SGHRS, CDR2 YFSETQ. The CDR3 coding sequence is TGCGCCAGCAGCTTGGCCCCCGATAATCAGCCCCAGCATTTT. Translated, it gives CASSLAPDNQPQHF.

This clonotype was detected a few times. The chain employs TRBV14 and TRBJ1-5; perhaps TRBD1 as D (5 bases). The germline V gene encodes CDR1 SGHDN and CDR2 FVKESK. V was cut by 0 bases and J by 4 bases, with 7 bases left in between. The CDR3 is 14 amino acids. CDR3 in DNA: TGTGCCAGCAGCCAAGATACAGGAAATCAGCCCCAGCATTTT. As protein: CASSQDTGNQPQHF.

V is TRBV5-1 and J is TRBJ2-5; no clear D. Germline V gene sequence: CDR1 SGHRS, CDR2 YFSETQ. The CDR3 has 12 residues. Trimming took 7 bases from V and 2 from J, leaving 9 bases between them. Here the CDR3 reads CASYEAQETQYF. CDR3 coding DNA: TGCGCCAGCTATGAAGCTCAAGAGACCCAGTACTTC.

The rearrangement uses TRBV3-1 and TRBJ2-7; D remains ambiguous. The CDR3 is made up of 14 amino acids. Trimming removed 1 base at V and 2 bases at J, with 9 bases between. Germline values: CDR1 LGHDT, CDR2 YNNKEL (reference sequence). Written as DNA, the CDR3 is TGTGCCAGCAGCCAAGGGGCTGACCCCTACGAGCAGTACTTC. Its protein is CASSQGADPYEQYF.

The chain employs TRBV7-9 and TRBJ2-3; D gene uncertain. The V gene lost 1 base and the J gene lost 3 bases, with 11 bases spanning the gap. The CDR3 runs 15 residues. Germline CDR1 and CDR2: SEHNR and FQNEAQ (reference sequence). The CDR3 DNA follows: TGTGCCAGCAGCTTAGACGTTATTAGGACAGATACGCAGTATTTT. Translated: CASSLDVIRTDTQYF.

The V call is TRBV28, the J call TRBJ2-7, with a weak D call TRBD2 (7 bases). This CDR3 contains 15 residues. V was pared by 3 bases and J by 7 bases, with 19 bases between. Germline CDR1 reads MDHEN; CDR2 reads SYDVKM. The CDR3 region is CASSFTGRGTEEQYF. In DNA, the CDR3 is TGTGCCAGCAGTTTCACAGGGAGGGGGACGGAAGAGCAGTACTTC.

This rearrangement joins TRBV11-2 to TRBJ2-1; D unclear. This CDR3 is built from 13 residues. V lost 1 base to trimming and J lost 9 bases, with 10 bases between them. Germline V gene sequence: CDR1 SGHAT, CDR2 FQNNGV. The CDR3 is CASSLVLRPEQFF. The CDR3 DNA is TGTGCCAGCAGCTTAGTATTAAGGCCTGAGCAGTTCTTC.

This clonotype was seen a handful of times. This rearrangement joins TRBV11-1 to TRBJ2-5, with 8 bases that match TRBD1. CDR1 is SGHAT and CDR2 is FQDESV in the germline V gene (reference sequence). The CDR3 length is 18 residues. The ends lost 2 bases at V and 1 base at J; junction bases unmatched: 12. DNA for the CDR3: TGTGCCAGCAGCTTATTGGGACAGGCTAAGAGGGTCCAAGAGACCCAGTACTTC. Amino acids: CASSLLGQAKRVQETQYF.

There are a few counts of this clonotype. The chain carries TRBV10-3 and TRBJ1-6; D gene uncertain. This CDR3 spans 17 amino acids. Germline lookup yields CDR1 ENHRY and CDR2 SYGVKD. V was trimmed by 6 bases and J by 0 bases, leaving 15 bases between them. The CDR3 loop reads CAISRELSFSYNSPLHF. The DNA for the CDR3 is TGTGCCATCAGCCGGGAGTTATCATTCTCCTATAATTCACCCCTCCACTTT.

This clonotype appeared a few times. The chain combines TRBV6-1 with TRBJ2-2, with no clear D. This CDR3 contains 11 residues. The V gene lost 6 bases and the J gene lost 6 bases, with 5 bases spanning the gap. Looked up from germline, CDR1 is MNHNS and CDR2 is SASEGT. The CDR3 region is CASRTAGELFF. In DNA, the CDR3 is TGTGCCAGCAGAACAGCCGGGGAGCTGTTTTTT.

The rearrangement joins TRBV6-5 to TRBJ2-5; TRBD1 matches at 10 bases. The CDR3 runs 14 residues. The V gene's germline CDR1 is MNHEY and CDR2 SVGAGI. The V segment lost 2 bases and the J segment 5 bases; nucleotides outside the gene matches: 2. Here the CDR3 reads CASSYDRGRETQYF. As DNA, the CDR3 is TGTGCCAGCAGTTACGACAGGGGGCGGGAGACCCAGTACTTC.